This T cell receptor beta chain was found in a study of T cell responses to AZD1222 COVID-19 vaccine. Study-level points and caveats: Females made up more of the donors, who were largely white British, and clonal diversity may have come out too low. Researchers took repertoire samples only after the peak T cell response had come.

Concerning this clone: Its antigen remains unidentified.

The assay was immunoSEQ multiplex PCR, and TCRdb's table has in-frame clones only and misses some. The sample includes approximately 110,000 clones, more than 70% of them seen just once. Second-dose recipients at about 4 or about 12 weeks were treated as one pooled group. This receptor was obtained from an adult who received the AZD1222 COVID-19 vaccine. The starting material was peripheral blood, obtained 28 days after the second AZD1222 dose.

The CDR3 spells CASSLMASDTQYF. The CDR3 DNA follows: TGTGCCAGCAGCTTGATGGCATCAGATACGCAGTATTTT. The chain joins TRBV5-4 to TRBJ2-3; D remains ambiguous. In germline, CDR1 is SGHNT, CDR2 YYREEE (reference sequence). V dropped 1 base and J dropped 4 bases, with 7 bases sitting between them. The CDR3 runs 13 residues.